Described below is a single T cell receptor beta chain sequence and its context. The germline gives CDR1 SNHLY, CDR2 FYNNEI. This CDR3 has 14 residues. J gave up 4 bases and V 7 bases, and 7 bases lay outside the gene matches. This record comes from a study of CD8 T cells in Susac syndrome. Turning to the study itself: Treatment at blood withdrawal was none, corticosteroids, or intravenous immunoglobulin alone in Susac syndrome patients.

Both CD4+ and CD8+ T cells were negatively isolated, and TEMRA cells underwent FACS enrichment. The authors reverse transcribed roughly 0.5 to 1 ug RNA with random hexamers. The method of amplification for TCR beta CDR3 was immunoSEQ multiplex PCR, covering 54 Vbeta and 13 Jbeta. Each CDR3 protein is one row after TCRdb ran MiXCR on the immunoSEQ multiplex PCR reads. This table has over 100,000 distinct CDR3 sequences, 96% appearing once. Sequenced input: CD4+ T cells from PBMCs. V usage is TRBV2 and J usage is TRBJ2-7; 10 nucleotides match TRBD1. This sequence was found in a human donor with Susac syndrome. The CDR3 protein is CASTADRGAYEQYF. In DNA form, the CDR3 reads TGTGCCAGCACCGCGGACAGGGGGGCTTACGAGCAGTACTTC.